The present entry profiles one T cell receptor beta chain with its context. It has no known antigen specificity. Per-base quality was not reported, and no clone a single base away is much larger than it. The CDR3 goes from the cysteine to the phenylalanine over 13 residues. Only CDR3 DNA remains: 39 bases, in frame from the first base. V drops 4 bases and J drops 5 bases, leaving 11 bases in between. The germline V gene provides CDR1 MGHRA and CDR2 YSYEKL. Separate from the approximately 690-subject first cohort, the validation cohort of about 130 subjects was the group to which the donors belonged. The library was built by means of the immunoSEQ multiplex PCR assay. The study's own analysis went as follows. A statistical classification framework was developed to diagnose cytomegalovirus status using the catalog of TCR beta chain sequences. TCRdb mirrors the immuneACCESS table, restricted to in-frame sequences. Some clones are absent from its copies; in checked studies, under half trace to an unresolved V gene, and the reason for the others is unknown. The V and J calls and the clone size are those of that table, but D and trimming were determined from the DNA. The sample yields 120,000 to 150,000 clones; about 90% were counted once. The ten largest clonotypes hold nearly 3% of the sample.

This sample is part of a study of cytomegalovirus exposure and HLA in healthy donors (dated by TCRdb to 2016 to 2017). With regard to the full study: The 500 to 700 repertoires of the first cohort and the roughly 110 validation repertoires were produced on the same platform, according to a later analysis. In addition to the first cohort of around 670 subjects, a separate validation cohort of over 90 different subjects was used. To predict cytomegalovirus infection status, the study combined high-throughput TCR immunosequencing, statistical association of individual TCRs with disease status, and machine learning. The study aimed to test whether signatures of past pathogen exposure could be identified by cataloging public T cell receptors. Study-wide conclusions, independent of this receptor: Cytomegalovirus status was reported to be diagnosed by the classifier with high specificity and sensitivity in both the original and validation cohorts. Most TCR sequences were seen in very few donors, while some public TCRs were found in many individuals. A later analysis had no HLA typing for the validation cohort, so co-occurrence there was scored across all 130 or so repertoires. A later analysis found that TCRs clustered in the first cohort also tended to co-occur in the 100 to 150 validation repertoires, with just under 95% of cluster scores above 0. A total of fewer than 200 TCR beta chains were listed by the study as associated with cytomegalovirus. According to the authors, the approach could potentially be generalized to other disease states and immunological phenotypes. Three of the identified cytomegalovirus-associated TCR beta chains were confirmed in vitro to be specific for cytomegalovirus antigens.

Specimen: PBMCs. This receptor was identified in a man between 18 and 29 years old in good health and CMV-seronegative. The V and J segments used are TRBV4-1 and TRBJ2-5; the best D guess is TRBD1, with 6 bases matching. The CDR3 region: CASSRGGRETQYF. DNA sequence: TGCGCCAGCAGCCGAGGGGGTCGGGAGACCCAGTACTTC.